The next 11 T cell receptor beta chains were all read from a single sample in a study of T cell repertoires in cytomegalovirus infection. TCRdb used MiXCR to reprocess the reads, holding one entry per CDR3 protein. The sample contains about 68,000 distinct CDR3 sequences, about 22% of which appear only once. These TCRs are of unknown antigen specificity. The sample was PBMCs, sequenced either directly or after in vitro stimulation (not recorded which). The receptors were sampled from a human donor in good health (CMV status not recorded). Some clones in this sample may be carry-over from other donors' samples.

This clonotype occurred many times. This sequence joins TRBV7-8 and TRBJ2-7; TRBD1 matches at 8 bases. The CDR3 consists of 15 residues. Per germline, CDR1 SGHVS and CDR2 FQNEAQ. V was clipped by 4 bases and J by 1 base; unmatched bases: 6. The CDR3 region has the DNA TGTGCCAGCAGCTCCGGGACAGGATATTCCTACGAGCAGTACGTC. Translated: CASSSGTGYSYEQYV.

This clonotype occurred a few times. This sequence joins TRBV7-2 and TRBJ2-3; TRBD1 is a possible D gene (6 bases). Germline CDR1 SGHTA, CDR2 FQGNSA. The CDR3 runs 17 residues. V lost 4 bases and J lost 3, with 20 bases in between. The CDR3 spells CASSSNPNRAWTDTQYF. The CDR3 DNA reads as TGTGCCAGCAGCTCTAATCCCAACAGGGCATGGACAGATACGCAGTATTTT.

This clonotype has a count of ten or more. The chain carries TRBV7-8 and TRBJ1-5, with a tentative D call TRBD1 (6 bases). V shed 1 base and J shed 0 bases, with 13 bases lying between them. The CDR3 consists of 17 residues. The germline CDR1 and CDR2 sequences are SGHVS and FQNEAQ. The CDR3 DNA sequence: TGTGCCAGCAGCTTAGAGGGATGGACAGTTAGCAATCAGCCCCAGCATTTT. It is translated as CASSLEGWTVSNQPQHF. The full variable domain, with the rest looked up from reference TRBV7-8 and TRBJ1-5, is GAGVSQSPRYKVAKRGQDVALRCDPISGHVSLFWYQQALGQGPEFLTYFQNEAQLDKSGLPSDRFFAERPEGSVSTLKIQRTQQEDSAVYLCASSLEGWTVSNQPQHFGDGTRLSIL.

In this sample, this clonotype turned up many times. The chain links TRBV19 to TRBJ2-1; the match to TRBD2 covers 11 bases. The CDR3 is 15 residues long. J gave up 2 bases and V 7 bases, and 4 bases lay outside the gene matches. The germline gives CDR1 LNHDA, CDR2 SQIVND (reference sequence). The DNA for the CDR3 is TGTGCCAGTATGAATAGCGGGAGGGCCTACAATGAGCAGTTCTTC. It codes for CASMNSGRAYNEQFF. The full variable domain, with the rest looked up from reference TRBV19 and TRBJ2-1, is DGGITQSPKYLFRKEGQNVTLSCEQNLNHDAMYWYRQDPGQGLRLIYYSQIVNDFQKGDIAEGYSVSREKKESFPLTVTSAQKNPTAFYLCASMNSGRAYNEQFFGPGTRLTVL.

The chain uses TRBV4-1 and TRBJ2-2, with D possibly TRBD2 on 6 matching bases. V lost 4 bases, J lost 4 bases, and 13 bases lay in between. CDR1 and CDR2 from the germline V gene are MGHRA and YSYEKL. The CDR3 consists of 15 residues. The CDR3 coding sequence is TGCGCCAGCAGCCTATGGTTGGGGGGCACCGGGGAGCTGTTTTTT. It translates to CASSLWLGGTGELFF.

This clonotype was recorded at least ten times. The chain recombines TRBV7-2 with TRBJ1-1, with 8 bases aligning to TRBD1. The ends lost 3 bases at V and 9 bases at J; junction bases unmatched: 6. The CDR3 is 13 residues long. Germline V lookup: CDR1 SGHTA, CDR2 FQGNSA. CDR3 loop: CASSFGQGAKAFF. The CDR3 nucleotides are TGTGCCAGCAGCTTCGGGCAGGGGGCGAAAGCTTTCTTT.

In this sample, this clonotype turned up a few times. The chain couples TRBV5-6 to TRBJ1-2, with D unclear. Germline CDR1 and CDR2: SGHDT and YYEEEE. The V and J ends lost 1 base and 0 bases respectively, with 7 bases between them. This CDR3 comprises 14 residues. DNA of the CDR3: TGTGCCAGCAGCTTGCACGGGACTAACTATGGCTACACCTTC. Its protein is CASSLHGTNYGYTF. Together with reference TRBV5-6 and TRBJ1-2, the CDR3 gives the full variable domain: DAGVTQSPTHLIKTRGQQVTLRCSPKSGHDTVSWYQQALGQGPQFIFQYYEEEERQRGNFPDRFSGHQFPNYSSELNVNALLLGDSALYLCASSLHGTNYGYTFGSGTRLTVV.

The table lists this clonotype with a few counts. This chain uses TRBV7-2 with TRBJ1-2, with D maybe TRBD1 (6 bases). This CDR3 has 16 amino acids. Germline lookup yields CDR1 SGHTA and CDR2 FQGNSA. V gave up 1 base and J gave up 2 bases, with 14 bases separating them. As DNA, the CDR3 is TGTGCCAGCAGCTTAGGGGGGGCAGGAGCGAACTATGGCTACACCTTC. This gives the protein CASSLGGAGANYGYTF.

The chain links TRBV15 to TRBJ2-2; 8 bases align to TRBD2. This CDR3 is built from 14 residues. Trimming at V came to 4 bases and at J to 6 bases, leaving 4 bases not matched to a gene. The germline V gene encodes CDR1 LNHNV and CDR2 YYDKDF (reference sequence). The CDR3 protein is CATSTIAGSGELFF. DNA of the CDR3: TGTGCCACCAGCACCATAGCGGGGTCCGGGGAGCTGTTTTTT.

This clonotype was detected only a few times. The V call is TRBV29-1, the J call TRBJ2-3, with D possibly being TRBD1 or TRBD2 (6 bases each). The CDR3 is 13 amino acids. CDR1 and CDR2 (germline): SQVTM, ANQGSEA. V was cut by 2 bases and J by 5 bases, with 11 bases left in between. The CDR3 loop is CSVEPGAGDTQYF. DNA for the CDR3: TGCAGCGTTGAACCGGGGGCGGGAGATACGCAGTATTTT.

The chain uses TRBV6-2 or TRBV6-3 and TRBJ2-3, with 7 bases that match TRBD1. Losses at the gene ends were 9 bases for V and 0 bases for J; bases not matched to a gene: 3. Germline V gene data show CDR1 as MNHEY and CDR2 as SVGEGT. The CDR3 runs to 13 residues. CDR3 DNA: TGTGCCAGTAGGGACAGAAGCACAGATACGCAGTATTTT. Encoded protein: CASRDRSTDTQYF.